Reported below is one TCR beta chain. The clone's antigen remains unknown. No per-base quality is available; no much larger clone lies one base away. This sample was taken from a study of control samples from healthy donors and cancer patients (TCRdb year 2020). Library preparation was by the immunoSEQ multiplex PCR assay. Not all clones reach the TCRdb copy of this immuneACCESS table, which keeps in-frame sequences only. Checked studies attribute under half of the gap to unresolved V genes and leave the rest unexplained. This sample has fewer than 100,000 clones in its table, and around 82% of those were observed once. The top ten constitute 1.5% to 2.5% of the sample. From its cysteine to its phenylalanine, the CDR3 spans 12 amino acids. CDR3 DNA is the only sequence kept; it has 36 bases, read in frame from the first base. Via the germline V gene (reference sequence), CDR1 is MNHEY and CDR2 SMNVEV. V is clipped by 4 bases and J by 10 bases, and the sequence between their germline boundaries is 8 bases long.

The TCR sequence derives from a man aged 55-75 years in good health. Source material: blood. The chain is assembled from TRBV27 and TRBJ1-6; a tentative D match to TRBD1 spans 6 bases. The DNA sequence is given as TGTGCCAGCAGTTCCGGGGGCTCACCCCTCCACTTT. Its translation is CASSSGGSPLHF.